This T cell receptor beta chain was identified during a study of identifying expanded T cells in peripheral blood (dated by TCRdb to between 2018 and 2021). In terms of the full investigation: Separate aliquots of the same genomic DNA pool were sequenced to produce technical replicates, and four replicates were compared in pairs. What the authors observed across the whole study: The authors expected that over much longer intervals, such as months to years, biological variance in healthy repertoires might increase even further. For all healthy donors, the variance in clone template counts between two-week samples rose significantly as total template count increased. Both the number of clones called differentially abundant and the false-positive rate were significantly reduced by the beta-binomial model across all healthy-donor time intervals. The binomial model flagged 0.9 to 1.5 differentially abundant clones between technical replicates but around 15 over around two weeks and 19 over around four weeks.

During the collection period, no immune events, such as infections, were documented for the healthy donors. To calibrate time-dependent variance in a beta-binomial model of T-cell clone differential abundance, blood repertoires from healthy donors were used as a training cohort. There were 10 healthy donors in the training cohort, of whom 3 were female and 7 were male. On average the donors were approximately 40 years old, and their ages spanned about 29 to 64 years. Whole blood from each healthy donor was obtained from a commercial supplier and was collected at three time points 2 to 3 weeks apart. Genomic DNA was extracted from unsorted whole blood for immunosequencing. A note on this clone: This clone's antigen is unknown. Base-call qualities are not available, and no considerably larger clone is one nucleotide away.

The immunoSEQ Assay, which uses bias-controlled multiplex PCR amplification of genomic DNA, was used to profile TCRbeta CDR3 regions. Regarding the original processing steps: To quantify the absolute abundance of each unique TCRbeta CDR3 region, the sequences were collapsed and filtered. Differential abundance was tested with a binomial (Fisher-equivalent) model and with a beta-binomial model adding time-dependent variance fitted from healthy donors. Clones with fewer than 5 combined templates were removed, and differential abundance was called for clones with a Benjamini-Hochberg FDR below 0.01. Beta-binomial variance was modeled as a function of total template count across the two samples using the form v = (b*log(k)+a)^2. The table was pulled from immuneACCESS by TCRdb, which kept in-frame rearrangements only. Such tables lose some clones; where checked, under half of the loss comes from unresolved V genes, and the rest has no known cause. D and trimming were read from the DNA, whereas the V and J calls and clone size are those reported in that table. The sample table contains about 81,000 clones; only one count was recorded for roughly 84% of them. The top ten clones comprise about 18% of the sample.

From the cysteine through the phenylalanine, the CDR3 covers 15 amino acids. The sequence is cut down to CDR3 DNA, 45 bases in frame from base 1. After removal of 3 bases from V and 5 bases from J, the junction retains 11 bases not matched to a gene. Per the germline V gene, SGDLS is the CDR1 and YYNGEE is the CDR2. The TCR comes from a person between 18 and 75 years old in good health. The sample was blood. The sequence joins TRBV9 to TRBJ2-7; the junction holds 7 bases that match TRBD2. The sequenced DNA is TGTGCCAGCAGCGCGGGGGACTACCTCAGGGACGAGCAGTACTTC. Translated, it gives CASSAGDYLRDEQYF.